The rows below give T cell receptor beta chains drawn from one sample of a study of OX40 agonist ivuxolimab in advanced cancers. The table came from immunoSEQ multiplex PCR; TCRdb's copy has only in-frame clones and leaves some out. Of about 82,000 clones listed, approximately 85% were seen once; the top ten hold around 2.3%. Sequenced here: CD4+ or CD8+ T cells sorted from blood, sampled in a trial of the OX40 agonist ivuxolimab. Every receptor here comes from an adult with an advanced solid tumor such as melanoma, head and neck, liver or kidney cancer. The CDR3 runs from the conserved cysteine through the conserved F or W. The D gene is left open where the match is weak. Size is stated for part of the rows, as once, few or many counts, or as a class when the clone is expanded.

J gene	V gene	D gene	clone size	CDR3 DNA	CDR3 protein
TRBJ2-7	TRBV5-5	TRBD1	.	TGTGCCAGCAGCAGAAACAGGGGGGCCTACGAGCAGTACTTC	CASSRNRGAYEQYF
TRBJ2-5	TRBV5-1	TRBD1	.	TGCGCCAGCAGCAACAGGGGGCAAGAGACCCAGTACTTC	CASSNRGQETQYF
TRBJ2-7	TRBV28	TRBD2	.	TGTGCCAGCAGTCTATCCCCTGGACTAGCGGGGGGCCAGCCGGGTGAGCAGTACTTC	CASSLSPGLAGGQPGEQYF
TRBJ2-5	TRBV28	.	.	TGTGCCAGCAGTTTTGGGTGGGGAGAGACCCAGTACTTC	CASSFGWGETQYF
TRBJ1-3	TRBV28	TRBD1	.	TGTGCCAGCACGGGGACAGACTTGGTTGGAAACACCATATATTTT	CASTGTDLVGNTIYF
TRBJ1-2	TRBV7-9	.	.	TGTGCCAGCAGCCAGGAGACAAGGAGTGGCTACACCTTC	CASSQETRSGYTF
TRBJ2-3	TRBV18	.	.	TGTGCCAGCTCACCGGGGGATACGCAGTATTTT	CASSPGDTQYF
TRBJ1-2	TRBV5-4	.	few	TGTGCCAGCAGCCCCCATAGGGACTATGGCTACACCTTC	CASSPHRDYGYTF
TRBJ1-6	TRBV19	.	.	TGTGCCAGTACAGGGGTAGGTTCACCCCTCCACTTT	CASTGVGSPLHF
TRBJ1-2	TRBV6-4	.	.	TGTGCCAGCAGCCCATGGTCCCGGGCGATTCAGGGGATCCGCTATGGCTACACCTTC	CASSPWSRAIQGIRYGYTF
TRBJ2-7	TRBV5-1	TRBD1	few	TGCGCCAGCAGCTCTGGGACAGGGAGACACGAGCAGTACTTC	CASSSGTGRHEQYF
TRBJ2-7	TRBV5-1	TRBD2	.	TGCGCCAGCAGCCCTGGCCGGGGACTAGTGTACGAGCAGTACTTC	CASSPGRGLVYEQYF
TRBJ1-3	TRBV11-3	.	.	TGTGCCAGCAGCTTAGGGGGACTGAACTCTGGAAACACCATATATTTT	CASSLGGLNSGNTIYF
TRBJ1-1	TRBV7-9	TRBD1	.	TGTGCCAGCAGCTTAGAAGGGGGCTCTGAAGCTTTCTTT	CASSLEGGSEAFF
TRBJ2-3	TRBV6-6	TRBD2	once	TGTGCCAGCAGTTACGCGACTAGCGGCACAGATACGCAGTATTTT	CASSYATSGTDTQYF
TRBJ2-2	TRBV7-3	.	.	TGTGCCAGCAGCTTAGGGCACGACACCGGGGAGCTGTTTTTT	CASSLGHDTGELFF
TRBJ1-1	TRBV5-4	TRBD1	.	TGTGCCAGCAGCTTTACAGGGGATGGGAACACTGAAGCTTTCTTT	CASSFTGDGNTEAFF
TRBJ2-6	TRBV5-1	.	once	TGCGCCAGCAGCTCCTCACAGGTATCCGGGGCCAACGTCCTGACTTTC	CASSSSQVSGANVLTF
TRBJ1-4	TRBV5-1	.	.	TGCGCCAGCAGCTTGTTATCAGGTGAAAAACTGTTTTTT	CASSLLSGEKLFF
TRBJ1-6	TRBV28	.	few	TGTGCCAGCAGTTCCGAGGTCTCACCCCTCCACTTT	CASSSEVSPLHF
TRBJ2-5	TRBV10-3	.	.	TGTGCCATCAGTGTTGGCCGAGACGGACAAGAGACCCAGTACTTC	CAISVGRDGQETQYF
TRBJ1-1	TRBV6-1	.	.	TGTGCCAGCAGTGAAGCGACAGTGAACACTGAAGCTTTCTTT	CASSEATVNTEAFF
TRBJ1-1	TRBV18	.	.	TGTGCCAGCTCACAAGAGGGGCTCGGGAACACTGAAGCTTTCTTT	CASSQEGLGNTEAFF
TRBJ2-5	TRBV11-2	TRBD2	.	TGTGCCAGCAGCTTAATAAGCGGGGGGCAAGAGACCCAGTACTTC	CASSLISGGQETQYF
TRBJ1-4	TRBV5-1	TRBD1	.	TGCGCCAGCAGCTCCACTCCGGGACAGGCTAATGAAAAACTGTTTTTT	CASSSTPGQANEKLFF
TRBJ1-1	TRBV4-3	.	.	TGCGCCAGCAGCTCGACAAGGAACACTGAAGCTTTCTTT	CASSSTRNTEAFF